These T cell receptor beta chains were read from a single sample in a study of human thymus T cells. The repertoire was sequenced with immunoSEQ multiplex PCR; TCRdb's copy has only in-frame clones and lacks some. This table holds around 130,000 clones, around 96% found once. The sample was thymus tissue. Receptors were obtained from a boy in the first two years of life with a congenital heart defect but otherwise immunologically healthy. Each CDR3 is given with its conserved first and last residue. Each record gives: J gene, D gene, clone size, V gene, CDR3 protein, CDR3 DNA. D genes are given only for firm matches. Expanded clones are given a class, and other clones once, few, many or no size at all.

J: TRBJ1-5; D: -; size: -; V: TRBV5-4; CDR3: CASSSQPGQPQHF; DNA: TGTGCCAGCAGCTCCCAGCCTGGTCAGCCCCAGCATTTT
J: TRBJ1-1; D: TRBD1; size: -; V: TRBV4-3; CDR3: CASSQGTGVPEAFF; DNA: TGCGCCAGCAGCCAAGGAACAGGGGTTCCTGAAGCTTTCTTT
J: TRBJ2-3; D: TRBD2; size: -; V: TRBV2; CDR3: CASKISGGRTDTQYF; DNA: TGTGCCAGCAAAATTAGCGGGGGCCGCACAGATACGCAGTATTTT
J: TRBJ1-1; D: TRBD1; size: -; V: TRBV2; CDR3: CASSPRRDSEGVMNTEAFF; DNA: TGTGCCAGCAGTCCCAGACGGGACAGCGAGGGGGTCATGAACACTGAAGCTTTCTTT
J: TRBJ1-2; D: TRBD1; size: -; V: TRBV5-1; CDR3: CASSSRQGSYGYTF; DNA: TGCGCCAGCAGCTCCAGACAGGGTAGCTATGGCTACACCTTC
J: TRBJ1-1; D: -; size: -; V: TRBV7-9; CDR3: CASSLGGMNTEAFF; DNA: TGTGCCAGCAGCTTGGGAGGGATGAACACTGAAGCTTTCTTT
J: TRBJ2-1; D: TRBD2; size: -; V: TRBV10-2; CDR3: CASKAGGRDNEQFF; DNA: TGCGCCAGCAAGGCGGGGGGGAGGGACAATGAGCAGTTCTTC
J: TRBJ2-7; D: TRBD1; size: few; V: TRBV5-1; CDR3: CASSLSGTGIYYEQYF; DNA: TGCGCCAGCAGCTTGAGCGGGACAGGGATTTACTACGAGCAGTACTTC
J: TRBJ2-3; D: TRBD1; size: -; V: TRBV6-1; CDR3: CASSEHGTGRTDTQYF; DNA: TGTGCCAGCAGTGAACATGGGACAGGTCGCACAGATACGCAGTATTTT
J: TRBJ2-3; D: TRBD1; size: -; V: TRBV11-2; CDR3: CASSLDPEHRTGGATQYF; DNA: TGTGCCAGCAGCTTAGATCCCGAACATAGGACAGGGGGCGCTACGCAGTATTTT
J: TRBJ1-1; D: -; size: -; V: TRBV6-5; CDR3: CASSYSTASMNTEAFF; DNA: TGTGCCAGCAGTTACTCGACAGCTTCCATGAACACTGAAGCTTTCTTT
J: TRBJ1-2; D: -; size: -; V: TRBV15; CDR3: CATSRAPGSSSYGYTF; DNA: TGTGCCACCAGCAGAGCTCCCGGGTCCAGCAGCTATGGCTACACCTTC
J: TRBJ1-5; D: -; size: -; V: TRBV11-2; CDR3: CASSSGQREVNQPQHF; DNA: TGTGCCAGCAGCTCAGGACAGCGGGAGGTCAATCAGCCCCAGCATTTT
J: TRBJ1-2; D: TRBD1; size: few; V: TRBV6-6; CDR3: CASTRKQGDYGYTF; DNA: TGTGCCAGCACCCGCAAACAGGGGGACTATGGCTACACCTTC
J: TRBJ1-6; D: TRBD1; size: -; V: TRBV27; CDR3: CASRGQANSPLHF; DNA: TGTGCCAGCAGGGGACAGGCGAATTCACCCCTCCACTTT
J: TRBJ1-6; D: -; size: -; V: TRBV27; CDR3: CASSLRPAGERSSYNSPLHF; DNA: TGTGCCAGCAGTTTACGCCCAGCAGGGGAGAGGAGCTCCTATAATTCACCCCTCCACTTT
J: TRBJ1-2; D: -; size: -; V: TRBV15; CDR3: CATSRDRTHGYTF; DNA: TGTGCCACCAGCAGAGACCGTACCCATGGCTACACCTTC
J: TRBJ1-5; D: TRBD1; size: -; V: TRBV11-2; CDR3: CASSLGQARGSNQPQHF; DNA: TGTGCCAGCAGCCTGGGACAGGCCCGAGGGAGCAATCAGCCCCAGCATTTT
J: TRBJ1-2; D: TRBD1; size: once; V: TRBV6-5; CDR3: CASSWPLTGNNYGYTF; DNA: TGTGCCAGCAGTTGGCCCTTGACAGGGAATAACTATGGCTACACCTTC
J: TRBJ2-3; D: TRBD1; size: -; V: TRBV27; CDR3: CASTSNGGQGADTQYF; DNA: TGTGCCAGCACGTCAAACGGGGGACAGGGTGCGGATACGCAGTATTTT
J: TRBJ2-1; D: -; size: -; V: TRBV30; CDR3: CAWSVPLAKNEQFF; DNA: TGTGCCTGGAGTGTACCACTCGCGAAAAATGAGCAGTTCTTC
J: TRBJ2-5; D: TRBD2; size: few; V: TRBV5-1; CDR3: CASSFAGTSGGQRYQETQYF; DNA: TGCGCCAGCAGCTTCGCGGGCACTAGCGGGGGCCAAAGGTACCAAGAGACCCAGTACTTC
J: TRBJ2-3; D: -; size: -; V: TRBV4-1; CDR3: CASSQEFAGAFTDTQYF; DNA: TGCGCCAGCAGCCAAGAATTCGCGGGGGCCTTCACAGATACGCAGTATTTT
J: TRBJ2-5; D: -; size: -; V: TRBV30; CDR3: CAWSADRLETQYF; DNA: TGTGCCTGGAGCGCCGACAGGTTAGAGACCCAGTACTTC
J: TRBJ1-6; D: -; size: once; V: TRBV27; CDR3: CASRGPLQGPYNSPLHF; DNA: TGTGCCAGCAGGGGGCCGCTACAGGGTCCTTATAATTCACCCCTCCACTTT
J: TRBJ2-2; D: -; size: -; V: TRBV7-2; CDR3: CASSFRKPRGNTGELFF; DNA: TGTGCCAGCAGCTTCCGTAAACCGCGGGGGAACACCGGGGAGCTGTTTTTT
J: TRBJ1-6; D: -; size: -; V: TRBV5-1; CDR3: CASSLANRVNSPLHF; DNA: TGCGCCAGCAGCTTGGCCAACAGAGTTAATTCACCCCTCCACTTT
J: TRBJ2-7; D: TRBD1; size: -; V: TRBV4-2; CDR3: CASSYAAETGVEQYF; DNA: TGTGCCAGCAGCTACGCTGCCGAGACAGGGGTCGAGCAGTACTTC
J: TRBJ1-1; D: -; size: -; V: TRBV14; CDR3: CASSLRRMGLKRMNTEAFF; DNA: TGTGCCAGCAGCCTAAGACGAATGGGTCTGAAACGTATGAACACTGAAGCTTTCTTT
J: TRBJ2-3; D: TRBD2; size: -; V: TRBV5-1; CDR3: CASSFMTGGPGDTQYF; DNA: TGCGCCAGCAGCTTTATGACGGGGGGGCCTGGAGATACGCAGTATTTT
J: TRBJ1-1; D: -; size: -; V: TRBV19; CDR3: CASSISGEDTEAFF; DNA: TGTGCCAGTAGTATTTCAGGGGAGGACACTGAAGCTTTCTTT
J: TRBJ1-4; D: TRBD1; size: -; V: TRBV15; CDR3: CATREGTGVTTNEKLFF; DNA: TGTGCCACCAGGGAAGGGACAGGGGTTACAACTAATGAAAAACTGTTTTTT
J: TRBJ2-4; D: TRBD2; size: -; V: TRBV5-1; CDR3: CASSPRWRGGRTKNIQYF; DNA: TGCGCCAGCAGCCCTAGGTGGCGGGGGGGCCGAACCAAAAACATTCAGTACTTC
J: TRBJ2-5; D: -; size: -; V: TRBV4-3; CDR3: CASSQDYAWTEETQYF; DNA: TGCGCCAGCAGCCAAGATTATGCTTGGACGGAAGAGACCCAGTACTTC
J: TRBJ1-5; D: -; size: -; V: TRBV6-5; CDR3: CASSYSKKGSQPQHF; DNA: TGTGCCAGCAGTTACTCGAAAAAGGGTAGCCAGCCCCAGCATTTT
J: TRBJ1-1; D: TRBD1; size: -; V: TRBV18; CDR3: CASSPKTGGGTEAFF; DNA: TGTGCCAGCTCACCAAAAACAGGGGGAGGCACTGAAGCTTTCTTT
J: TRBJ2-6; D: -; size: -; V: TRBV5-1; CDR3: CASSPRGWANVLTF; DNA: TGCGCCAGCAGCCCCCGGGGCTGGGCCAACGTCCTGACTTTC
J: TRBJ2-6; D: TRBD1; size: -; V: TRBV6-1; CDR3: CASSEQGRQGESGANVLTF; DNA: TGTGCCAGCAGTGAACAAGGAAGACAGGGGGAATCTGGGGCCAACGTCCTGACTTTC
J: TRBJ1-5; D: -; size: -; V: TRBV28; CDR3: CASSGLPGNQPQHF; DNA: TGTGCCAGCAGTGGCCTTCCGGGGAATCAGCCCCAGCATTTT
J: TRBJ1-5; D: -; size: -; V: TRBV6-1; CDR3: CASSEGCRSSNQPQHF; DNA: TGTGCCAGCAGTGAAGGATGCAGAAGTAGCAATCAGCCCCAGCATTTT
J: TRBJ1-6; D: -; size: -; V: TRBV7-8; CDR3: CASSLAGSPLHF; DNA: TGTGCCAGCAGCTTAGCTGGCTCACCCCTCCACTTT
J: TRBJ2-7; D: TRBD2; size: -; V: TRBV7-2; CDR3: CASSPSRLAGAFDPYEQYF; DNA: TGTGCCAGCAGCCCAAGTAGGCTAGCGGGGGCCTTTGACCCCTACGAGCAGTACTTC